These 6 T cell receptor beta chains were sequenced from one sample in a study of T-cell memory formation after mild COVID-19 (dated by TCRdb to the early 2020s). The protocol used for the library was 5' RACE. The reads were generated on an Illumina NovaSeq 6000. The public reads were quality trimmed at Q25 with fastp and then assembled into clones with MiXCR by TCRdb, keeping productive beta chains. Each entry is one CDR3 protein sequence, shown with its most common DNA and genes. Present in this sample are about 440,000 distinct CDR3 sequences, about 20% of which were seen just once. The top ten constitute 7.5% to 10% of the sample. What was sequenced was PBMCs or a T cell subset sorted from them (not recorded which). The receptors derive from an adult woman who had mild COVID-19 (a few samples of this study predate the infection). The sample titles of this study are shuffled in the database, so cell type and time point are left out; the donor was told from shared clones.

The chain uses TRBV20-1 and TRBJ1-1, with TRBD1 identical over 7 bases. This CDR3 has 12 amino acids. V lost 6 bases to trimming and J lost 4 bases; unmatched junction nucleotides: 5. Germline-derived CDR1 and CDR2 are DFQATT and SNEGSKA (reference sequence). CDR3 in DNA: TGCAGTGCGCGCGGGACAGTCACTGAAGCTTTCTTT. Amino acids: CSARGTVTEAFF.

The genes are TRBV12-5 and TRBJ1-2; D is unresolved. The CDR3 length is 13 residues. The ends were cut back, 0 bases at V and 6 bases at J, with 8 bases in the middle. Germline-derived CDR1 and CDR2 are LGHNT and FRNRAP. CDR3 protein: CASGLVRADGYTF. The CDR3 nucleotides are TGTGCTAGTGGTTTGGTAAGGGCAGATGGCTACACCTTC.

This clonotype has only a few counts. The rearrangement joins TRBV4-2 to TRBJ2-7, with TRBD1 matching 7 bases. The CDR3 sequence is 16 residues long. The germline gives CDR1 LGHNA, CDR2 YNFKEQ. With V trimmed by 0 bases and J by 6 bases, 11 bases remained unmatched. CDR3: CASSQDAQGPASEQYF. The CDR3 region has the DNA TGTGCCAGCAGCCAAGACGCACAGGGGCCCGCGAGCGAGCAGTACTTC.

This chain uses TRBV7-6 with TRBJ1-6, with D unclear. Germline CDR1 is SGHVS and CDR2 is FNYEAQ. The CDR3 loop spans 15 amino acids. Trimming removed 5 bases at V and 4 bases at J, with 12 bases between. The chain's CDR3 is CASSPAVGYNSPLHF. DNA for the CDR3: TGTGCCAGCAGCCCAGCGGTCGGATATAATTCACCCCTCCACTTT.

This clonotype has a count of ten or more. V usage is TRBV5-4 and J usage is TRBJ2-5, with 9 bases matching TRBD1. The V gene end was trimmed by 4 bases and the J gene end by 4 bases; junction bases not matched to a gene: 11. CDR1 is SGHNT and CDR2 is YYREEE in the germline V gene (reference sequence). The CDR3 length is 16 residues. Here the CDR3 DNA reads TGTGCCAGCAGCCATGAGCCACGACAGGGGGGAGAGACCCAGTACTTC. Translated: CASSHEPRQGGETQYF.

CDR3 loop: CASSSNRGRPYNEQFF. The CDR3 nucleotides read TGTGCCAGCAGCTCCAACAGGGGGCGACCCTACAATGAGCAGTTCTTC. The chain combines TRBV5-4 with TRBJ2-1, with 9 nucleotides matching TRBD1. V trimming: 3 bases; J trimming: 2 bases; junction bases outside the gene matches: 6. Germline V lookup: CDR1 SGHNT, CDR2 YYREEE (reference sequence). This CDR3 has 16 amino acids.